This passage covers 14 T cell receptor beta chains from one sample sequenced in a study of T cell changes during pregnancy in multiple sclerosis. TCRdb keeps only in-frame clones here, not all; method: immunoSEQ multiplex PCR. This sample yields about 44,000 clones, of which approximately 88% are seen a single time; less than 0.7% belongs to the top ten. The input for sequencing was CD4+ T cells from peripheral blood mononuclear cells, taken in the first trimester of pregnancy. The receptor set was obtained from a female donor with multiple sclerosis, enrolled in a pregnancy study.

The chain carries TRBV11-2 and TRBJ2-3, with a tentative D call TRBD1 (5 bases). With 4 bases removed from V and 4 bases from J, the gap between germline ends came to 15 bases. CDR1 SGHAT and CDR2 FQNNGV come from the germline V gene. The CDR3 length is 15 residues. DNA of the CDR3: TGTGCCAGCAGCTCCGGACAATCTCCCCCAGATACGCAGTATTTT. Encoded protein: CASSSGQSPPDTQYF.

The V and J genes are TRBV28 and TRBJ2-5, with 8 positions matching TRBD2. The CDR3 has 15 residues. Germline CDR1 MDHEN, CDR2 SYDVKM. Germline trimming cut 6 bases from V and 6 bases from J; bases unmatched to any gene: 12. The CDR3 sequence: CASSSRRREVKTQYF. DNA of the CDR3: TGTGCCAGCAGCTCCAGGCGGCGGGAGGTAAAGACCCAGTACTTC.

V is TRBV5-1 and J is TRBJ2-1, with D perhaps TRBD2 (6 bases). The CDR3 consists of 15 residues. Germline V gives CDR1 SGHRS, CDR2 YFSETQ. V gave up 4 bases and J gave up 2 bases, with 13 bases separating them. This CDR3 reads CASSEGTATYNEQFF. CDR3 coding DNA: TGCGCCAGCAGCGAGGGGACTGCCACCTACAATGAGCAGTTCTTC.

This clone was picked up a small number of times. V usage is TRBV7-8 and J usage is TRBJ1-1, with a possible D match to TRBD1 (6 bases). V lost 6 bases, J lost 0 bases, and 29 bases lay in between. The CDR3 loop spans 20 amino acids. Germline lookup yields CDR1 SGHVS and CDR2 FQNEAQ. CDR3 in DNA: TGTGCCAGCAGTTCTCGAAGTTTTCGGGGGGCCAAACTCATGAACACTGAAGCTTTCTTT. It translates to CASSSRSFRGAKLMNTEAFF.

The V call is TRBV10-2, the J call TRBJ2-1, with TRBD2 identical over 9 bases. Germline-derived CDR1 and CDR2 are WSHSY and SAAADI. The junction had 4 bases not matched to a gene; V was cut back by 9 bases and J by 1 base. This CDR3 is 14 amino acids long. The CDR3 DNA reads as TGCGCCAGAGCCACTAGCGGGTCCTACAATGAGCAGTTCTTC. It yields the protein CARATSGSYNEQFF.

The chain employs TRBV2 and TRBJ1-1, with D tentatively TRBD1 (5 bases). V gave up 2 bases and J gave up 9 bases, with 10 bases separating them. Per germline, CDR1 SNHLY and CDR2 FYNNEI. The CDR3 loop spans 12 amino acids. CDR3 amino acids: CASSERRTQAFF. The CDR3 DNA is TGTGCCAGCAGTGAAAGGCGGACACAAGCTTTCTTT.

The V and J genes are TRBV30 and TRBJ2-3; 9 nucleotides line up with TRBD2. Germline values: CDR1 GTSNPN, CDR2 SVGIG (reference sequence). The CDR3 spans 14 residues. J was trimmed by 5 bases and V by 1 base; bases with no gene match: 4. Here the CDR3 DNA reads TGTGCCTGGAGTGGCGGGAGGGCCCAAGATACGCAGTATTTT. It translates to CAWSGGRAQDTQYF.

The chain combines TRBV5-1 with TRBJ1-4; possible D gene TRBD1, 6 bases. Germline values: CDR1 SGHRS, CDR2 YFSETQ. The CDR3 has 13 amino acids. V was clipped by 2 bases and J by 8 bases, with 10 bases between them. CDR3 sequence reads: CASSFQGQEKLFF. As DNA, the CDR3 is TGCGCCAGCAGCTTTCAGGGACAAGAAAAACTGTTTTTT.

This clone was recorded once. The chain combines TRBV28 with TRBJ1-3, with D possibly matching TRBD1 (5 bases). CDR1 is MDHEN and CDR2 is SYDVKM in the germline V gene. The CDR3 loop spans 14 amino acids. Trimming left V 10 bases short and J 0 bases short, with 13 bases between. The CDR3 is CATRAGGSGNTIYF. The DNA for the CDR3 is TGTGCCACACGAGCCGGGGGCTCTGGAAACACCATATATTTT.

The CDR3 region has the DNA TGCGCCAGCAGCCAAGAAGTGGGGGGACAGGGTAACCATCAGCCCCAGCATTTT. Amino acids: CASSQEVGGQGNHQPQHF. The gene calls are TRBV4-1 and TRBJ1-5; 9 nucleotides agree with TRBD1. V dropped 0 bases and J dropped 5; count of bases not matched to a gene: 11. The CDR3 spans 18 residues. Germline CDR1 is MGHRA and CDR2 is YSYEKL.

The chain joins TRBV6-1 to TRBJ1-5; D is unclear. The ends were cut back, 6 bases at V and 9 bases at J, with 15 bases in the middle. The CDR3 length is 13 residues. CDR1 is MNHNS, CDR2 SASEGT, per germline. CDR3 amino acids: CASSEGVISPQHF. The DNA of the CDR3 is TGTGCCAGCAGCGAGGGAGTAATCTCGCCCCAGCATTTT.

The chain recombines TRBV27 with TRBJ1-2; TRBD1 might be the D (6 bases). Trimming took 5 bases from V and 2 from J, leaving 12 bases between them. The CDR3 covers 14 residues. Germline CDR1 MNHEY, CDR2 SMNVEV (reference sequence). Written as DNA, the CDR3 is TGTGCCAGCAGTACCCAGGGGACAAACTATGGCTACACCTTC. This sequence encodes CASSTQGTNYGYTF.

The rearrangement links TRBV14 to TRBJ1-2; the D is unclear. The V end lost 4 bases, the J end lost 3 bases, and 12 bases lay between the germline ends. Germline loops: CDR1 SGHDN, CDR2 FVKESK. This CDR3 is 14 amino acids long. CDR3 nucleotides: TGTGCCAGCAGCCCCTATTTCGGGGACTATGGCTACACCTTC. It translates to CASSPYFGDYGYTF.

The rearrangement links TRBV5-1 to TRBJ2-5; D gene unclear. The CDR3 sequence is 13 residues long. The germline CDR1 and CDR2 sequences are SGHRS and YFSETQ. V was cut by 0 bases and J by 4 bases, with 7 bases left in between. In DNA, the CDR3 is TGCGCCAGCAGCTTGGCCAGGATAGAGACCCAGTACTTC. As protein: CASSLARIETQYF.